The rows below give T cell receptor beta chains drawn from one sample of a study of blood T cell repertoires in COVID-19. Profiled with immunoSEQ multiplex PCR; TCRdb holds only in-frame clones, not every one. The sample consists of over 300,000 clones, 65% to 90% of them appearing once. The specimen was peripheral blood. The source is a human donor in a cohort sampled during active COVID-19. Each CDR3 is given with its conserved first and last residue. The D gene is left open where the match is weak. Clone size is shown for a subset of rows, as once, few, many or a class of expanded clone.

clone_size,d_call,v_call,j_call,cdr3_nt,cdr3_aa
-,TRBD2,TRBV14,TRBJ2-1,TGTGCCAGCAGCCGGAAGCGGGGGGGAACCTACAATGAGCAGTTCTTC,CASSRKRGGTYNEQFF
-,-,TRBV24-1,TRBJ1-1,TGTGCCACCGGGAATAGCGGGGCCACTGAAGCTTTCTTT,CATGNSGATEAFF
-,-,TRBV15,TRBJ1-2,TGTGCCACCGTTGAGCCCGGACAGTCCGACTATAACTATGGCTACACCTTC,CATVEPGQSDYNYGYTF
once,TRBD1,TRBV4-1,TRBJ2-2,TGCGCCAGCAGCCCGGACAGGGGGCGCGAGAACACCGGGGAGCTGTTTTTT,CASSPDRGRENTGELFF
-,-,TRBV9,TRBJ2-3,TGTGCCAGCAGCGTAGCCCTTGGGGGGGCGATAGATACGCAGTATTTT,CASSVALGGAIDTQYF
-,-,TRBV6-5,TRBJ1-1,TGTGCCAGCAGTTACTCAGGGGGACACACTGAAGCTTTCTTT,CASSYSGGHTEAFF
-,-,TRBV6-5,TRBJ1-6,TGTGCCAGCAGTTATTCTTTAGGACAGAGGAATTCACCCCTCCACTTT,CASSYSLGQRNSPLHF
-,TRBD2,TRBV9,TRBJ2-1,TGTGCCAGCAGCGATAGATCGCAGGGAGGGCATGAGCAGTTCTTC,CASSDRSQGGHEQFF
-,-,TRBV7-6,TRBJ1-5,TGTGCCAGCAGCTTAGACCCAGGTGTGAATCAGCCCCAGCATTTT,CASSLDPGVNQPQHF
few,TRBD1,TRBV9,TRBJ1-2,TGTGCCAGCAGCGCCCGAGGCCAGACAGGGCTCTTCTCTTATGGCTACACCTTC,CASSARGQTGLFSYGYTF
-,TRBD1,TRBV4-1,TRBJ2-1,TGCGCCAGCAGCCAAGATTGGAGAGGGGGCAAGAACAATGAGCAGTTCTTC,CASSQDWRGGKNNEQFF
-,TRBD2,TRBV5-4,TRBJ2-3,TGTGCCAGCAGCTTGAGCGGGGGTGGGGCAGATACGCAGTATTTT,CASSLSGGGADTQYF
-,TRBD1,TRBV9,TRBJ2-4,TGTGCCAGCAGCGATACAGGGGGCGGGAACATTCAGTACTTC,CASSDTGGGNIQYF
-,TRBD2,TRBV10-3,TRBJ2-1,TGTGCCATCAGTGAATCCGGGACTAGTACCTCGGATGAGCAGTTCTTC,CAISESGTSTSDEQFF
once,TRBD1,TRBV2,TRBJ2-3,TGTGCCAGCAATGGACAGGGAACAGATACGCAGTATTTT,CASNGQGTDTQYF
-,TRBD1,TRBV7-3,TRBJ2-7,TGTGCCAGCAGCTTAGGGGCACCGGGACAGCTATCCTACGAGCAGTACTTC,CASSLGAPGQLSYEQYF
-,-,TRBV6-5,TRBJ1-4,TGTGCCAGCAGTTTCATCCCAGGGGAAAAACTGTTTTTT,CASSFIPGEKLFF
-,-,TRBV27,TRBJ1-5,TGTGCCAGCAGTTTGTCAGGGATCGATCAGCCCCAGCATTTT,CASSLSGIDQPQHF
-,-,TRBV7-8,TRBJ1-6,TGTGCCAGCAGCTTAAGTGGGGGACACCCTAATTCACCCCTCCACTTT,CASSLSGGHPNSPLHF
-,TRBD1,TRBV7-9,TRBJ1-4,TGTGCCAGCAGCTTAGCAGGACAGGGGGCCGGAAAACTGTTTTTT,CASSLAGQGAGKLFF
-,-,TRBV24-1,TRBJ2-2,TGTGCCAGTTCGGGACTCCTAAACGGGGAGCTGTTTTTT,CASSGLLNGELFF
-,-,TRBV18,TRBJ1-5,TGTGCCAGCTCACCGGGCAGGGCTAGGAATCAGCCCCAGCATTTT,CASSPGRARNQPQHF
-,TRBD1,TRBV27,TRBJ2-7,TGTGCCAGCAGTTTGTGGCAGGGGGTGGGAGAGCAGTACTTC,CASSLWQGVGEQYF
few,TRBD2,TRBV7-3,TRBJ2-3,TGTGCCAGCAGCGTACTAAGCGGGGCTAGCACAGATACGCAGTATTTT,CASSVLSGASTDTQYF
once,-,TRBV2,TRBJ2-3,TGTGCTACTGGGGGGAGCACAGATACGCAGTATTTT,CATGGSTDTQYF
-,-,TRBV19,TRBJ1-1,TGTGCCAGTAGTCCCATCGGGAACACTGAAGCTTTCTTT,CASSPIGNTEAFF
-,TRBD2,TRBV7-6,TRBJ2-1,TGTGCCAGCAGCTTATCTGGGAGCGGGGCAAGCTCCTACAATGAGCAGTTCTTC,CASSLSGSGASSYNEQFF
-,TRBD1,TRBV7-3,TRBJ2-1,TGTGCCAGCAGCTTAGTTCAGGGGACAGGGGATTACAATGAGCAGTTCTTC,CASSLVQGTGDYNEQFF
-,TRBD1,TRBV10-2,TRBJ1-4,TGCGCCAGCATTCAAGGGACAGGGGGTGTTGAAAAACTGTTTTTT,CASIQGTGGVEKLFF
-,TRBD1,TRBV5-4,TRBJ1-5,TGTGCCAGCAGCCGCTACGACAGGGGGCGCAATCAGCCCCAGCATTTT,CASSRYDRGRNQPQHF
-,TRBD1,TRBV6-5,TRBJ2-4,TGTGCCAGCAGCCCGGGGACAGGGCAGGACATTCAGTACTTC,CASSPGTGQDIQYF
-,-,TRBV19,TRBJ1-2,TGTGCCAGTAGTACGTCAAGGAGGGTGAAATTTAACTATGGCTACACCTTC,CASSTSRRVKFNYGYTF
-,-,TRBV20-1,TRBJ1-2,TGCAGTGCTAGTTACGTGAGCTATGGCTACACCTTC,CSASYVSYGYTF
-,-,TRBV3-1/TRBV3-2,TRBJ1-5,TGTGCCAGCAGCCCCCCCCCGGGTTGGCAGCCCCAGCATTTT,CASSPPPGWQPQHF
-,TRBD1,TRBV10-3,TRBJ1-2,TGTGCCACTGCTAGAGGGACAGGGAACTATGGCTACACCTTC,CATARGTGNYGYTF
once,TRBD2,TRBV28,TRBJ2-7,TGTGCCAGCAGTCCAGGACTAGACTTTCCCTACGAGCAGTACTTC,CASSPGLDFPYEQYF
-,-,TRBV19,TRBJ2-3,TGTGCCAGTAAGGGGGTAGTGGGGGGCACAGATACGCAGTATTTT,CASKGVVGGTDTQYF
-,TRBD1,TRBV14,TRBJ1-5,TGTGCCAGCAGCCGAATACCGCGGACAGGGGCCTCCAATCAGCCCCAGCATTTT,CASSRIPRTGASNQPQHF
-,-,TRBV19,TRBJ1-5,TGTGCCAGTAGCCCCGACAGGCTCAATCAGCCCCAGCATTTT,CASSPDRLNQPQHF
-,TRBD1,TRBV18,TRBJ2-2,TGTGCCAGCTCACTAAGGACAGGGACGAACACCGGGGAGCTGTTTTTT,CASSLRTGTNTGELFF
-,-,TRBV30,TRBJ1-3,TGTGCCTGGATGCGGGGATCGGGGGGAAACACCATATATTTT,CAWMRGSGGNTIYF
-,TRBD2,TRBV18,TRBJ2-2,TGTGCCAGCTCACCACTGGGGGGGGCGAACACCGGGGAGCTGTTTTTT,CASSPLGGANTGELFF
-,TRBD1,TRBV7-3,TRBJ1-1,TGTGCCAGCAGCTTCGGGACAGGGGGCGCGGAGGCTTTCTTT,CASSFGTGGAEAFF
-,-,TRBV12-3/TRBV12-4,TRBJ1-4,TGTGCCAGCAATGCAGGCCGCGATGAAAAACTGTTTTTT,CASNAGRDEKLFF
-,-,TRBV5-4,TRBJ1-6,TGTGCCAGCAGCTTGGCGGGCTCCTATAATTCACCCCTCCACTTT,CASSLAGSYNSPLHF
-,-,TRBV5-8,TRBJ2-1,TGTGCCAGCAGCTTGAGTGCATCTGAGGGTGAGCAGTTCTTC,CASSLSASEGEQFF
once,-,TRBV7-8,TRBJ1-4,TGTGCCAGCAGCTTCATCGCGGGGGGAGAGAATGAAAAACTGTTTTTT,CASSFIAGGENEKLFF
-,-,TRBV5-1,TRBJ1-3,TGCGCCAGCAGCCTCCACACGGGAGCTGGAAACACCATATATTTT,CASSLHTGAGNTIYF
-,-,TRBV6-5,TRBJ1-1,TGTGCCAGCAGTTCTCCTAACAGGGCAATGAACACTGAAGCTTTCTTT,CASSSPNRAMNTEAFF
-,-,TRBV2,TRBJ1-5,TGTGCCAGCAGACTCGTCTATAGCAATCAGCCCCAGCATTTT,CASRLVYSNQPQHF
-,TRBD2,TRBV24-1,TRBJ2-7,TGTGCCACCAGTGATTCTAGCGGGGGGTCTAGCTCCTACGAGCAGTACTTC,CATSDSSGGSSSYEQYF
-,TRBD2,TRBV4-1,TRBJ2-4,TGCGCCAGCAGCCAAGACCCCAGGGCGGGGGGTCAAAACATTCAGTACTTC,CASSQDPRAGGQNIQYF
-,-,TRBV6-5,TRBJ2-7,TGTGCCACCCAGGGGTACTACGAGCAGTACTTC,CATQGYYEQYF
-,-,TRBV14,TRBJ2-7,TGTGCCAGCAGCCAGCGCTCCTACGAGCAGTACTTC,CASSQRSYEQYF
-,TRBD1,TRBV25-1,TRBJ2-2,TGTGCCAGCACCACGGGACAGGGTAGAACCGGGGAGCTGTTTTTT,CASTTGQGRTGELFF